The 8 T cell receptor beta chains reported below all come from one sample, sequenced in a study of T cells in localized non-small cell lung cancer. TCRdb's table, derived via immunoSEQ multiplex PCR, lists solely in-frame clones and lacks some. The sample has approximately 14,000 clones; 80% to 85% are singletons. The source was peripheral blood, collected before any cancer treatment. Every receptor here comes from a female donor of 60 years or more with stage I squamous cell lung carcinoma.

CDR3 sequence (DNA): TGCGCCAGCAGCCTAAGGGACAGCTACTTGGGGGACACCGGGGAGCTGTTTTTT. Translating it yields CASSLRDSYLGDTGELFF. V usage is TRBV5-1 and J usage is TRBJ2-2; 7 bases are shared with TRBD1. This CDR3 region has 18 residues. J lost 3 bases, V lost 4 bases, and 15 bases had no gene match. Per germline, CDR1 SGHRS and CDR2 YFSETQ.

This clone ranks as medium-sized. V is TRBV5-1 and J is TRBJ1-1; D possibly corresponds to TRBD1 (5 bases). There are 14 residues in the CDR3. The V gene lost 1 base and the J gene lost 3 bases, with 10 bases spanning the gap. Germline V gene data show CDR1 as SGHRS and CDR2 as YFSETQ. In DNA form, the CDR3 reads TGCGCCAGCAGCTTGTACGGAGGGGACACTGAAGCTTTCTTT. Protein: CASSLYGGDTEAFF.

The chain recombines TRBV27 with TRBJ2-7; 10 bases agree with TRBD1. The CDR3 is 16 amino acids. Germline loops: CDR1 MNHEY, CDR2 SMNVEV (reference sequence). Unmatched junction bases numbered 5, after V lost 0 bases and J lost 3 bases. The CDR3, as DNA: TGTGCCAGCAGTTTATCGAGTGGGACAGGGGTCTACGAGCAGTACTTC. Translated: CASSLSSGTGVYEQYF.

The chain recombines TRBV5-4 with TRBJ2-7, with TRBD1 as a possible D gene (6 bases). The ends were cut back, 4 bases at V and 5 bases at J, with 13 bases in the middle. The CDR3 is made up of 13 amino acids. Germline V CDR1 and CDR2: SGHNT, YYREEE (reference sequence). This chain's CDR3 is CASSRTGYDEQYF. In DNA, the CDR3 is TGTGCCAGCAGCCGAACAGGGTACGACGAGCAGTACTTC.

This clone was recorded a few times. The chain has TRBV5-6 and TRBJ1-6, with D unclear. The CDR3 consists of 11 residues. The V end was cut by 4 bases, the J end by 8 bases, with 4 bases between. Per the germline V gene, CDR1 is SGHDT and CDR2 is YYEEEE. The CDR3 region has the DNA TGTGCCAGCAGCCAAGATTCACCCCTCCACTTT. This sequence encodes CASSQDSPLHF.

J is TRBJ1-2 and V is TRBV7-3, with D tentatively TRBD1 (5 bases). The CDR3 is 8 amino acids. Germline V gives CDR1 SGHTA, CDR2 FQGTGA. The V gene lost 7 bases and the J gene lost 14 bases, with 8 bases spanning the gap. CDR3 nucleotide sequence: TGTGCCAGCAACGGGGGGACCTTC. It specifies CASNGGTF.

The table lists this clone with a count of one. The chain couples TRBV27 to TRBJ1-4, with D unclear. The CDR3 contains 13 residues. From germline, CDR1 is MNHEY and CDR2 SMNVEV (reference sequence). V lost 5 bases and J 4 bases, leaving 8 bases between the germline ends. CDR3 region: CASSARNNEKLFF. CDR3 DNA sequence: TGTGCCAGCAGTGCACGAAATAATGAAAAACTGTTTTTT.

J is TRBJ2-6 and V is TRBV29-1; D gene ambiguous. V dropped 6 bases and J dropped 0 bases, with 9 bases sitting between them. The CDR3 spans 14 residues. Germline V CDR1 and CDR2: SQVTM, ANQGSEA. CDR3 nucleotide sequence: TGCAGCGTCGCCCCAGGCTCTGGGGCCAACGTCCTGACTTTC. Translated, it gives CSVAPGSGANVLTF.